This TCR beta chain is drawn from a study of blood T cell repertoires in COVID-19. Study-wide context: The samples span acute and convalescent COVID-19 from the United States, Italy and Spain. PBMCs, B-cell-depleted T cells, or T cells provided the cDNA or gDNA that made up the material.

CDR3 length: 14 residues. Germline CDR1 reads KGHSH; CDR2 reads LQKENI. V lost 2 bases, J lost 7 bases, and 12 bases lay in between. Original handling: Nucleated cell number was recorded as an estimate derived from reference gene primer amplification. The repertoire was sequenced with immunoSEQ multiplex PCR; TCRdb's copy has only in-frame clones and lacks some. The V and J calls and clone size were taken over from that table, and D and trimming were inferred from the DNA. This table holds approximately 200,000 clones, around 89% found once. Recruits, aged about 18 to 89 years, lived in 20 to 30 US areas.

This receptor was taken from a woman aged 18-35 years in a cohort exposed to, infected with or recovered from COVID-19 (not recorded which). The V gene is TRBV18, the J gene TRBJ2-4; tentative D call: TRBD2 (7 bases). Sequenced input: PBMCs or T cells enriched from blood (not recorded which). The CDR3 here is CASSPGGALNIQYF. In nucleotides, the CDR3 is TGTGCCAGCTCACCAGGGGGGGCGCTTAACATTCAGTACTTC.